The 19 T cell receptor beta chains presented below share a single source sample, sequenced in a study of T-cell reconstitution after alpha-beta-depleted transplantation in children. Construction of the TCRbeta library involved unique molecular identifiers. TCRdb used MiXCR to reprocess the PCR reads, holding one entry per CDR3 protein. Of hundreds of thousands of distinct CDR3 sequences detected, approximately 12% appear once; the ten largest clones hold about 2%. The source was PBMCs, mostly from graft donor cells, collected 360 days after TCRalphabeta/CD19-depleted stem cell transplant. The receptors shown here come from a male patient younger than 18 who had a stem cell transplant for acute myeloid leukemia, so the T cells may come from the graft donor.

This clonotype was observed a handful of times. This rearrangement joins TRBV4-3 to TRBJ2-1; no definite D call. V was clipped by 2 bases and J by 6 bases, with 17 bases between them. Germline V gives CDR1 LGHNA, CDR2 YSLEER. CDR3 size: 16 residues. Here the CDR3 reads CASSQLGRVKGNEQFF. DNA for the CDR3: TGCGCCAGCAGCCAACTAGGAAGGGTTAAGGGCAATGAGCAGTTCTTC.

V gene TRBV7-9 combines with J gene TRBJ1-4; D is undetermined. The CDR3 length is 17 residues. The V end lost 4 bases, the J end lost 5 bases, and 20 bases lay between the germline ends. From germline, CDR1 is SEHNR and CDR2 FQNEAQ (reference sequence). DNA for the CDR3: TGTGCCAGCAGCTCCCCAGCGGCAAACGAGGGAAATGAAAAACTGTTTTTT. This translates into CASSSPAANEGNEKLFF.

This chain uses TRBV20-1 with TRBJ2-7; D unclear. V was cut by 0 bases and J by 0 bases, with 9 bases left in between. The CDR3 consists of 14 residues. Germline V lookup: CDR1 DFQATT, CDR2 SNEGSKA (reference sequence). CDR3 DNA: TGCAGTGCTAGAGATCTCGGAGTCTCCTACGAGCAGTACTTC. Encoded protein: CSARDLGVSYEQYF.

This clonotype was seen only a few times. The rearrangement joins TRBV10-3 to TRBJ2-3, with 7 bases aligning to TRBD2. Germline lookup yields CDR1 ENHRY and CDR2 SYGVKD. The J segment lost 0 bases and the V segment lost 6 bases, leaving 3 bases of the junction unmatched. The CDR3 sequence is 14 residues long. The CDR3 is CAIRREPSTDTQYF. The CDR3 DNA is TGTGCCATCAGGCGGGAGCCTAGCACAGATACGCAGTATTTT.

The table lists this clonotype with many counts. V gene TRBV7-3 combines with J gene TRBJ2-5; 7 positions agree with TRBD2. Germline V gene sequence: CDR1 SGHTA, CDR2 FQGTGA. The J segment lost 0 bases and the V segment lost 5 bases, leaving 12 bases of the junction unmatched. CDR3 size: 17 residues. The CDR3 sequence: CASSQSTSAMDQETQYF. The CDR3 nucleotides are TGTGCCAGCAGCCAAAGTACTAGCGCTATGGACCAAGAGACCCAGTACTTC. Full variable domain (rest looked up from reference TRBV7-3 and TRBJ2-5): GAGVSQTPSNKVTEKGKYVELRCDPISGHTALYWYRQSLGQGPEFLIYFQGTGAADDSGLPNDRFFAVRPEGSVSTLKIQRTERGDSAVYLCASSQSTSAMDQETQYFGPGTRLLVL.

This clonotype appeared a few times. V and J are TRBV29-1 and TRBJ2-4; 8 bases map to TRBD1. The CDR3 runs to 17 residues. J gave up 1 base and V 2 bases, and 10 bases lay outside the gene matches. CDR1 and CDR2 from the germline V gene are SQVTM and ANQGSEA. The CDR3 sequence: CSVERTGISGAKNIQYF. Written as DNA, the CDR3 is TGCAGCGTTGAACGGACAGGGATATCTGGGGCCAAAAACATTCAGTACTTC.

DNA of the CDR3: TGCGCCAGCAGCCAAGAAAGGGGGCCTGGGGCCAACGTCCTGACTTTC. This translates into CASSQERGPGANVLTF. V and J are TRBV4-3 and TRBJ2-6; 7 bases fit TRBD1. J gave up 2 bases and V 0 bases, and 1 base lay outside the gene matches. The CDR3 sequence is 16 residues long. Germline V gene lookup returns CDR1 LGHNA and CDR2 YSLEER.

In this sample, this clonotype turned up many times. This chain joins TRBV28 and TRBJ2-7, with 10 bases that match TRBD2. The CDR3 is 14 residues long. V shed 8 bases and J 3 bases; nucleotides not matched to a gene: 7. Per the germline V gene, CDR1 is MDHEN and CDR2 is SYDVKM. The CDR3 coding sequence is TGTGCCAGCCTCACTAGCGGGATTTACTACGAGCAGTACTTC. It yields the protein CASLTSGIYYEQYF.

This clonotype was detected only a few times. The V and J genes are TRBV29-1 and TRBJ2-2, with a tentative D call TRBD1 (6 bases). Germline V gives CDR1 SQVTM, CDR2 ANQGSEA. The CDR3 sequence is 12 residues long. Between the trimmed V and J ends, which lost 6 bases and 5 bases, there was a span of 10 bases. CDR3 region: CSVLQGTGELFF. In DNA, the CDR3 is TGCAGCGTCCTGCAGGGGACCGGGGAGCTGTTTTTT.

V usage is TRBV11-2 and J usage is TRBJ2-5; a weak D match, TRBD1 (6 bases). Germline V CDR1 and CDR2: SGHAT, FQNNGV. This CDR3 comprises 15 residues. V lost 5 bases and J 2 bases, leaving 15 bases between the germline ends. In DNA form, the CDR3 reads TGTGCCAGCAGCAGAGGCAGGGGAAGGCAAGAGACCCAGTACTTC. Translation gives CASSRGRGRQETQYF.

The chain is built from TRBV7-9 and TRBJ2-4, with 7 bases matching TRBD2. Germline V gene data show CDR1 as SEHNR and CDR2 as FQNEAQ (reference sequence). The CDR3 loop spans 16 amino acids. Losses at the gene ends were 2 bases for V and 3 bases for J; bases not matched to a gene: 7. DNA for the CDR3: TGTGCCAGCAGCTTATGGGCTAGCGGTAACAAAAACATTCAGTACTTC. Its translation is CASSLWASGNKNIQYF.

This clonotype was seen only a few times. The chain carries TRBV12-3 or TRBV12-4 and TRBJ2-1, with 8 bases aligning to TRBD1. V shed 0 bases and J 4 bases; nucleotides not matched to a gene: 5. The CDR3 spans 16 residues. The CDR3 nucleotides are TGTGCCAGCAGTTTAGCCTCAGGGGGCCCTTACAATGAGCAGTTCTTC. Its translation: CASSLASGGPYNEQFF.

In its sample, this clonotype was seen a few times. This rearrangement joins TRBV29-1 to TRBJ2-5, with D perhaps TRBD1 (5 bases). Trimming took 3 bases from V and 1 from J, leaving 9 bases between them. CDR1 and CDR2 (germline): SQVTM, ANQGSEA. This CDR3 contains 13 residues. The CDR3 sequence is CSVDRVPQETQYF. The CDR3 nucleotides are TGCAGCGTTGACAGGGTGCCCCAAGAGACCCAGTACTTC.

In this sample, this clonotype turned up a few times. The rearrangement uses TRBV6-1 and TRBJ2-7, with TRBD1 matching 11 bases. The CDR3 is 15 amino acids. J lost 3 bases, V lost 9 bases, and 10 bases had no gene match. Germline CDR1 reads MNHNS; CDR2 reads SASEGT. The CDR3 here is CASTRRTGGFYEQYF. The CDR3 bases are TGTGCCAGTACCCGCAGGACAGGGGGCTTCTACGAGCAGTACTTC.

This clonotype has a handful of counts. This rearrangement joins TRBV29-1 to TRBJ2-7; possibly TRBD1 for D (6 bases). Per germline, CDR1 SQVTM and CDR2 ANQGSEA. There are 11 residues in the CDR3. Trimming cost V 5 bases and J 5 bases, with 10 bases left between them. The CDR3, as DNA: TGCAGCGTTCAGGGGTCGAACGAGCAGTACTTC. Encoded protein: CSVQGSNEQYF.

The V and J genes are TRBV6-2 or TRBV6-3 and TRBJ2-1; D is possibly TRBD2 (5 bases). Germline V gene data show CDR1 as MNHEY and CDR2 as SVGEGT. The CDR3 runs 15 residues. The germline V and J ends were trimmed by 5 bases and 8 bases, with 19 bases remaining between them. The CDR3 loop reads CASSTLWRTGDEQFF. The CDR3 nucleotides read TGTGCCAGCAGTACCCTTTGGCGGACCGGGGATGAGCAGTTCTTC.

The J gene is TRBJ2-7, the V gene TRBV11-1, with D tentatively TRBD2 (5 bases). CDR3 size: 19 residues. V lost 1 base, J lost 3 bases, and 25 bases lay in between. In germline, CDR1 is SGHAT, CDR2 FQDESV (reference sequence). The CDR3 region has the DNA TGTGCCAGCAGCTTAGTTGCGGGCCGACCCTCTCCCATGATCTACGAGCAGTACTTC. Translated, it gives CASSLVAGRPSPMIYEQYF.

The chain has TRBV20-1 and TRBJ2-5; TRBD1 matches at 9 bases. The CDR3 spans 13 residues. V shed 3 bases, J shed 3 bases, and the junction held 2 bases outside the gene matches. The germline V gene has CDR1 DFQATT and CDR2 SNEGSKA (reference sequence). CDR3 amino acids: CSARGDREETQYF. Written as DNA, the CDR3 is TGCAGTGCTAGGGGGGACAGGGAAGAGACCCAGTACTTC.

Points on this clonotype: Its ends do not fully match the called genes, so a read error is possible. The chain joins TRBV28 to TRBJ2-2, with a possible D match to TRBD2 (6 bases). The CDR3 is made up of 15 amino acids. Germline lookup yields CDR1 MDHEN and CDR2 SYDVKM. CDR3 amino acids: CASSLGAGRNGEVFF. The CDR3, as DNA: TGTGCCAGCAGCCTTGGGGCAGGGCGGAACGGGGAGGTGTTTTTT.